The clone carrying this TCR beta chain was detected ten times or more. The antigen is undetermined. This record comes from a study of T-cell memory formation after mild COVID-19. Study as a whole: Across donors, TCR clusters were largely donor specific. The study, taken as a whole, reports: There were some responding clones in pre-infection memory, which suggested that cross-reactive memory had joined.

A single record per CDR3 protein comes from TCRdb applying MiXCR to the 5' RACE reads. The data contain 25,000 to 35,000 distinct CDR3 sequences, 7.4% of them singletons. There are 15 residues in the CDR3. Trimming took off 0 bases at V and 1 base at J, with 12 bases between the two ends. Germline CDR1 and CDR2: DFQATT and SNEGSKA (reference sequence). The TCR comes from an adult woman who had mild COVID-19 (a few samples of this study predate the infection). Cell type and time point are not known. The specimen was PBMCs or a T cell subset sorted from them (not recorded which). The rearrangement links TRBV20-1 to TRBJ1-1; D unclear. CDR3 in amino acids: CSARDNKGTNTEAFF. The CDR3 nucleotides are TGCAGTGCTAGAGATAATAAGGGAACGAACACTGAAGCTTTCTTT.